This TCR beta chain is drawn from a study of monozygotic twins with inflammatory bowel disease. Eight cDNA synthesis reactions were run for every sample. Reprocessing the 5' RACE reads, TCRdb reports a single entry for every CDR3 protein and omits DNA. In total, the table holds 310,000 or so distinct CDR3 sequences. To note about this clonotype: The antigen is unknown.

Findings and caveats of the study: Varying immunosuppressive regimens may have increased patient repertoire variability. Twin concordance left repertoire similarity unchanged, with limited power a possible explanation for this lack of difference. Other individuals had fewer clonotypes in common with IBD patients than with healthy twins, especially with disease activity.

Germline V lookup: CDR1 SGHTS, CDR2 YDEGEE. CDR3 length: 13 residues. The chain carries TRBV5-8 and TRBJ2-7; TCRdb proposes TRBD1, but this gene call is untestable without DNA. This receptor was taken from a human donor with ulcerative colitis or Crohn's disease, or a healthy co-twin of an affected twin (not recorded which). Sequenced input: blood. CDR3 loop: CASTFRGSGEQYF.